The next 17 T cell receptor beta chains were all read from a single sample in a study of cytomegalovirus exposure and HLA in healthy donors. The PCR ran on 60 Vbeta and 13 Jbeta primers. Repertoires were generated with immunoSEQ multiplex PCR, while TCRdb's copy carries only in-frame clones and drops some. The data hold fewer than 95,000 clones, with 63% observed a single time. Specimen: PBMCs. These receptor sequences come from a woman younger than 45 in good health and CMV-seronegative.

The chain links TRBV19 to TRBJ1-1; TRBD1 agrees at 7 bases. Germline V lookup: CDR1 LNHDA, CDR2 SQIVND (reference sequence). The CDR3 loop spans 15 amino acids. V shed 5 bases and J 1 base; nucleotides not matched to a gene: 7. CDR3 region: CASSLGGFWNTEAFF. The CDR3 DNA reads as TGTGCCAGTAGTCTAGGGGGCTTCTGGAACACTGAAGCTTTCTTT.

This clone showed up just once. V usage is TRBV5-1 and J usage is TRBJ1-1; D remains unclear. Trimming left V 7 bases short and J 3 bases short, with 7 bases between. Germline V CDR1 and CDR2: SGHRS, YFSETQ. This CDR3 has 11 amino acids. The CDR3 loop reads CASPRDTEAFF. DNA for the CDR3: TGCGCCAGCCCCCGGGACACTGAAGCTTTCTTT.

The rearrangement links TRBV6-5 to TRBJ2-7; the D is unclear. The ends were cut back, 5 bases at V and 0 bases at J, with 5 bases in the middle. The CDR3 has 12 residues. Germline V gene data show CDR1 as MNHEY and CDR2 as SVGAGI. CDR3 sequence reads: CASSPSSYEQYF. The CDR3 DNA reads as TGTGCCAGCAGTCCCAGCTCCTACGAGCAGTACTTC.

The CDR3 sequence is CASSSAGPSYNEQFF. The CDR3 region has the DNA TGTGCCAGCAGTTCGGCGGGCCCCTCCTACAATGAGCAGTTCTTC. V usage is TRBV28 and J usage is TRBJ2-1; D perhaps matches TRBD2 (5 bases). Per germline, CDR1 MDHEN and CDR2 SYDVKM. This CDR3 region has 15 residues. V lost 4 bases to trimming and J lost 0 bases, with 10 bases between them.

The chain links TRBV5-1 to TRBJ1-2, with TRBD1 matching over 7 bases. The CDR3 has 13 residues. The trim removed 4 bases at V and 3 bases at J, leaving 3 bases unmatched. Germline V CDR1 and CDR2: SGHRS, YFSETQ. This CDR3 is CASSRDSHYGYTF. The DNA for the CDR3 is TGCGCCAGCAGCAGGGACAGCCACTATGGCTACACCTTC.

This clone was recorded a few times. CDR3 DNA sequence: TGTGCCAGCAGCGATTGGACAGGGGTGGCTGAAGCTTTCTTT. Translating gives CASSDWTGVAEAFF. The chain is built from TRBV9 and TRBJ1-1, with 9 bases aligning to TRBD1. The CDR3 covers 14 residues. The trim removed 3 bases at V and 6 bases at J, leaving 6 bases unmatched. The germline gives CDR1 SGDLS, CDR2 YYNGEE. Full variable domain (outside the CDR3, taken from reference TRBV9 and TRBJ1-1): DSGVTQTPKHLITATGQRVTLRCSPRSGDLSVYWYQQSLDQGLQFLIQYYNGEERAKGNILERFSAQQFPDLHSELNLSSLELGDSALYFCASSDWTGVAEAFFGQGTRLTVV.

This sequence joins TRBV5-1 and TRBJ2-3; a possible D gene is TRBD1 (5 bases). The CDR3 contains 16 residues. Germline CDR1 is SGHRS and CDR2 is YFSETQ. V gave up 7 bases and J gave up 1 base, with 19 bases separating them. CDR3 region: CASCYTQVRGTDTQYF. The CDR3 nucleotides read TGCGCCAGCTGTTATACCCAGGTCAGGGGCACAGATACGCAGTATTTT.

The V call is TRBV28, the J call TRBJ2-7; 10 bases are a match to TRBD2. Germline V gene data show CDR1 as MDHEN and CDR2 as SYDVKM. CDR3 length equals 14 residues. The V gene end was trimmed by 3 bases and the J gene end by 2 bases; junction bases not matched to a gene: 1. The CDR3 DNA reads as TGTGCCAGCAGTTTGAGCGGGAGGGCCTACGAGCAGTACTTC. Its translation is CASSLSGRAYEQYF.

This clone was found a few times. The CDR3 coding sequence is TGTGCCAGCAGGACTAGCGGGCACCTATCCTACGAGCAGTACTTC. Its protein product is CASRTSGHLSYEQYF. The chain has TRBV7-9 and TRBJ2-5, with 10 positions matching TRBD2. TRBJ2-7 matches the DNA end more closely, so the J call is doubtful. Germline lookup yields CDR1 SEHNR and CDR2 FQNEAQ (reference sequence). The CDR3 loop spans 15 amino acids.

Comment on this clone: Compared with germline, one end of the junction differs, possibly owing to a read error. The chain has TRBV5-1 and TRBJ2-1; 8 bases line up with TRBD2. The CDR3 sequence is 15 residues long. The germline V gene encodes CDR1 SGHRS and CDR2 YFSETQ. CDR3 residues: CASSLASGGYNGQFF. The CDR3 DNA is TGCGCCAGCAGCCTGGCGAGCGGGGGATACAATGGGCAGTTCTTC.

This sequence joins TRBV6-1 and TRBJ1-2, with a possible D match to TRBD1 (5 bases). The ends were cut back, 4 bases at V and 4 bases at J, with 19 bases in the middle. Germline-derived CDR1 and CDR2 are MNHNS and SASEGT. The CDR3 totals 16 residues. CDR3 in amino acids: CASSGGRDSFSYGYTF. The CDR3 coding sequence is TGTGCCAGCAGTGGAGGGAGGGACTCTTTCAGCTATGGCTACACCTTC.

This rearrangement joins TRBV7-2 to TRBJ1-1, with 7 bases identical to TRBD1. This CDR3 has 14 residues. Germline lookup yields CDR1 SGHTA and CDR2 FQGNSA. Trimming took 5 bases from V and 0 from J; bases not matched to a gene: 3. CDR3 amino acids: CASSIGTVNTEAFF. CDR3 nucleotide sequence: TGTGCCAGCAGCATCGGGACAGTGAACACTGAAGCTTTCTTT.

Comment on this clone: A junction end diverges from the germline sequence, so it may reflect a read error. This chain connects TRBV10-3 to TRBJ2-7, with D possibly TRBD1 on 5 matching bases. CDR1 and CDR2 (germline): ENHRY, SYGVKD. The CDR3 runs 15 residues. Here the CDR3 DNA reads TGTGCCTTCAGTATAGGACACGGAGTAAAGGACGAGCAGTACTTC. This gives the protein CAFSIGHGVKDEQYF.

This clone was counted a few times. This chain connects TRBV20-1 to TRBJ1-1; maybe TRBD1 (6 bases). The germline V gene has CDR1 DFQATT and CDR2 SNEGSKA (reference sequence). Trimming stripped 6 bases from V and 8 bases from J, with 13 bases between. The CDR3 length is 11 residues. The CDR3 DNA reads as TGCAGTGCCGGGCCGGGACAAGAAGCTTTCTTT. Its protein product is CSAGPGQEAFF.

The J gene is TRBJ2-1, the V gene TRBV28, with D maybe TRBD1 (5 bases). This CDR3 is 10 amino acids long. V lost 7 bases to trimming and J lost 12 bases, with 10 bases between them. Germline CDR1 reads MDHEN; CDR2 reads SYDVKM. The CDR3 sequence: CASTGMRQFF. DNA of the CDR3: TGTGCCAGCACAGGGATGAGGCAGTTCTTC.

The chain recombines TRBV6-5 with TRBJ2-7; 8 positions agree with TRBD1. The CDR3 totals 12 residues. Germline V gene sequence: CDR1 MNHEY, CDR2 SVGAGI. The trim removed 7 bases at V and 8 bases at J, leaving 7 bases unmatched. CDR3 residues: CASTKDREKQYF. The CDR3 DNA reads TGTGCCAGCACCAAGGACAGGGAAAAGCAGTACTTC.

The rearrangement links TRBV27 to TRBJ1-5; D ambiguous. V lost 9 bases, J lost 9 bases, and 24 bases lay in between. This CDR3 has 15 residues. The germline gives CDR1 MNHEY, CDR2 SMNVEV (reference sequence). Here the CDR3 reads CASPTTRSGIPPQHF. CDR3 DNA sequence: TGTGCCAGTCCTACGACAAGGTCAGGCATCCCGCCCCAGCATTTT.